These T cell receptor beta chains were read from a single sample in a study of T-cell memory formation after mild COVID-19. TCRdb recomputed calls from the 5' RACE reads with MiXCR, one row per CDR3 protein. This sample carries under 450,000 distinct CDR3 sequences, around 15% of them seen once, and the ten largest clones take roughly 22%. The material sequenced was PBMCs or a T cell subset sorted from them (not recorded which). Receptors were obtained from a man younger than 30 who had mild COVID-19 (a few samples of this study predate the infection). Cell type and time point are not known. Each CDR3 is given with its conserved first and last residue. Fields, in order: clone size, V gene, D gene, J gene, CDR3 protein, CDR3 DNA. The D gene is left open where the match is weak. Clone sizes are given selectively: once, few, many, or a class where the clone is expanded.

>-|TRBV5-1|TRBD1|TRBJ1-2
CASSSGGRTGGVGYTF
TGCGCCAGCAGCTCTGGAGGCCGGACAGGGGGCGTAGGCTACACCTTC
>-|TRBV24-1|-|TRBJ2-2
CATSEGTTNTGELFF
TGTGCCACCAGTGAAGGTACTACGAACACCGGGGAGCTGTTTTTT
>-|TRBV6-1|TRBD1|TRBJ1-4
CASRDSLNEKLFF
TGTGCCAGCCGGGACAGCCTTAATGAAAAACTGTTTTTT
>few|TRBV24-1|-|TRBJ1-5
CATSDYGAPINQPQHF
TGTGCCACCAGTGATTATGGCGCGCCCATCAATCAGCCCCAGCATTTT
>few|TRBV7-9|TRBD1|TRBJ2-7
CASSPRDRSYEQYF
TGTGCCAGCAGCCCCAGGGACAGATCCTACGAGCAGTACTTC
>many|TRBV5-5|-|TRBJ2-1
CASSGLGIGEQFF
TGTGCCAGCAGTGGGCTGGGGATAGGTGAGCAGTTCTTC
>-|TRBV6-5|-|TRBJ2-3
CASSYQGLPGADTQYF
TGTGCCAGCAGTTATCAGGGACTCCCCGGCGCAGATACGCAGTATTTT
>few|TRBV30|-|TRBJ2-7
CAWRAAPREAGYSYEQYF
TGTGCCTGGAGAGCAGCCCCACGAGAAGCAGGGTACTCCTACGAGCAGTACTTC
>many|TRBV7-3|-|TRBJ1-2
CASSLIGGPNYGYTF
TGTGCCAGCAGCTTAATAGGCGGACCTAACTATGGCTACACCTTC
>many|TRBV4-3|TRBD2|TRBJ2-3
CASSQDPVTSGVFTDTQYF
TGCGCCAGCAGCCAAGATCCCGTTACTAGCGGGGTTTTCACAGATACGCAGTATTTT
>few|TRBV4-1|-|TRBJ1-2
CASSRGTFSYGYTF
TGCGCCAGCAGCCGGGGGACATTTAGCTATGGCTACACCTTC
>few|TRBV9|TRBD2|TRBJ2-3
CASSVASGGVTDTQYF
TGTGCCAGCAGCGTAGCCAGCGGGGGGGTCACAGATACGCAGTATTTT
>-|TRBV7-3|TRBD2|TRBJ2-3
CASSPTRTSGTDTQYF
TGTGCCAGCAGCCCAACCAGGACTAGCGGAACAGATACGCAGTATTTT
>-|TRBV6-5|-|TRBJ2-2
CASSYRRGRYTGELSF
TGTGCCAGCAGTTATAGGAGGGGGCGATACACCGGGGAGCTGTCTTTT
>-|TRBV7-3|-|TRBJ2-3
CASSENGRSDTQYF
TGTGCCAGCAGCGAAAATGGGAGATCAGATACGCAGTATTTT
>-|TRBV5-1|-|TRBJ2-5
CASSLAPIWAQYF
TGCGCCAGCAGCTTGGCCCCGATATGGGCCCAGTACTTC
>many|TRBV29-1|-|TRBJ1-5
CSVEALRYGGNQPQHF
TGCAGCGTTGAAGCTCTACGCTATGGCGGCAATCAGCCCCAGCATTTT
>-|TRBV7-2|TRBD1|TRBJ1-5
CASSFQGASGNQPQHF
TGTGCCAGCAGCTTCCAGGGGGCGTCTGGCAATCAGCCCCAGCATTTT
>-|TRBV30|-|TRBJ2-5
CAWSVTGETQYF
TGTGCCTGGAGTGTAACGGGGGAGACCCAGTACTTC
>-|TRBV20-1|TRBD2|TRBJ2-3
CSAGIGTSGADTQYF
TGCAGTGCTGGAATCGGGACTAGCGGGGCAGATACGCAGTATTTT
>-|TRBV12-3/TRBV12-4|-|TRBJ1-4
CASSLGFGQKLFF
TGTGCCAGCAGTTTAGGTTTCGGGCAGAAACTGTTTTTT
>-|TRBV7-8|-|TRBJ2-2
CASSPISGELFF
TGTGCCAGCAGCCCCATCTCCGGGGAGCTGTTTTTT
>many|TRBV6-5|-|TRBJ1-2
CASSYRGRDGYTF
TGCGCCAGCAGCTACCGGGGTAGGGATGGCTACACCTTC
>-|TRBV12-3/TRBV12-4|TRBD1|TRBJ1-4
CASSRDRQPLKLFF
TGTGCCAGCAGTAGGGACAGGCAACCACTAAAACTGTTTTTT
>-|TRBV27|TRBD2|TRBJ2-5
CASSRSSGQETQYF
TGTGCCAGCAGTCGCTCTAGCGGCCAAGAGACCCAGTACTTC
>-|TRBV25-1|TRBD1|TRBJ1-6
CASSATGGLSPLHF
TGTGCCAGCAGTGCGACAGGGGGACTTTCACCCCTCCACTTT
>few|TRBV7-8|-|TRBJ1-5
CASRTSGQPQHF
TGTGCCAGCAGGACCTCTGGCCAGCCCCAGCATTTT
>-|TRBV5-6|TRBD1|TRBJ1-5
CASSRLQGSQPQHF
TGTGCCAGCAGCAGGTTACAGGGGAGTCAGCCCCAGCATTTT
>once|TRBV20-1|TRBD1|TRBJ1-2
CSASGQVYGYTF
TGCAGTGCTAGCGGACAGGTCTATGGCTACACCTTC
>-|TRBV5-5|-|TRBJ1-2
CASSSLSEGYGYTF
TGTGCCAGCAGCTCCCTGTCGGAGGGCTATGGCTACACCTTC
>few|TRBV5-6|-|TRBJ2-3
CASSSRWDTQYF
TGTGCCAGCAGCTCGAGGTGGGATACGCAGTATTTT
>-|TRBV12-3/TRBV12-4|-|TRBJ1-6
CASSLGRGLNSPLHF
TGTGCCAGCAGTTTAGGCCGGGGTCTTAATTCACCCCTCCACTTT
>-|TRBV5-6|-|TRBJ2-2
CASSPLLDSSNTGELFF
TGTGCCAGCAGCCCTCTTCTAGACAGTTCGAACACCGGGGAGCTGTTTTTT
>few|TRBV29-1|-|TRBJ2-7
CSVDGAEGYPYEQYF
TGCAGCGTTGACGGAGCTGAGGGGTACCCCTACGAGCAGTACTTC
>-|TRBV20-1|-|TRBJ1-5
CSATPGAWSNQPQHF
TGCAGTGCTACCCCGGGGGCTTGGAGCAATCAGCCCCAGCATTTT
>few|TRBV7-6|-|TRBJ2-3
CASSLYPGHTDTQYF
TGTGCCAGCAGCTTATATCCGGGACACACAGATACGCAGTATTTT
>few|TRBV5-1|-|TRBJ1-1
CASMGFNTEAFF
TGCGCCAGCATGGGGTTTAACACTGAAGCTTTCTTT
>many|TRBV7-2|TRBD2|TRBJ2-3
CASSGTGTSGSDTQYF
TGTGCCAGCAGCGGAACCGGGACTAGCGGATCAGATACGCAGTATTTT
>few|TRBV5-8|TRBD1|TRBJ1-1
CASSPGQKAEAFF
TGTGCCAGCAGCCCGGGACAGAAGGCTGAAGCTTTCTTT
>-|TRBV18|-|TRBJ1-5
CASSPTGRRNQPQHF
TGTGCCAGCTCACCAACAGGTAGGAGGAATCAGCCCCAGCATTTT
>-|TRBV7-2|-|TRBJ1-1
CASSLWRGESGAFF
TGTGCCAGCAGCTTATGGCGAGGTGAATCGGGGGCTTTCTTT
>few|TRBV18|TRBD1|TRBJ2-5
CASSPRTGMETQYF
TGTGCCAGCTCACCGAGGACAGGGATGGAGACCCAGTACTTC
>few|TRBV11-2|TRBD1|TRBJ2-1
CASSLVRGRNEQFF
TGTGCCAGCAGCTTAGTCAGGGGGCGGAATGAGCAGTTCTTC
>few|TRBV10-3|-|TRBJ1-5
CATAHQQGNNQPQHF
TGTGCCACCGCTCACCAACAGGGCAACAATCAGCCCCAGCATTTT
>many|TRBV5-1|-|TRBJ2-5
CASSLAEGGIQETQYF
TGCGCCAGCAGCTTGGCCGAGGGGGGGATCCAAGAGACCCAGTACTTC
>few|TRBV29-1|-|TRBJ1-1
CSVETDHTEAFF
TGCAGCGTTGAGACAGATCACACTGAAGCTTTCTTT
>many|TRBV11-2|-|TRBJ1-2
CASSPLVSGRGYGYTF
TGTGCCAGCAGCCCCTTGGTGAGCGGGCGCGGTTATGGCTACACCTTC
>-|TRBV4-2|-|TRBJ2-6
CASSQDESGGANVLTF
TGTGCCAGCAGCCAAGATGAATCCGGAGGGGCCAACGTCCTGACTTTC
>many|TRBV12-3/TRBV12-4|-|TRBJ1-2
CASSLRYGYTF
TGTGCCAGCAGTTTACGCTATGGCTACACCTTC
>few|TRBV4-3|-|TRBJ2-7
CASSQGQASSYEQYF
TGCGCCAGCAGCCAAGGACAGGCAAGCTCCTACGAGCAGTACTTC
>few|TRBV7-2|-|TRBJ2-2
CASSLDFGTANTGELFF
TGTGCCAGCAGCTTAGATTTCGGGACGGCGAACACCGGGGAGCTGTTTTTT
>-|TRBV6-6|-|TRBJ2-5
CASSYLRFGETQYF
TGTGCCAGCAGTTACCTGAGGTTTGGAGAGACCCAGTACTTC
>many|TRBV7-3|-|TRBJ1-1
CASSLKGGNTEAFF
TGTGCCAGCAGCTTAAAGGGGGGGAACACTGAAGCTTTCTTT
>few|TRBV6-2/TRBV6-3|-|TRBJ2-5
CASSYSPGAETQYF
TGTGCCAGCAGTTACTCGCCAGGGGCAGAGACCCAGTACTTC
>-|TRBV7-3|TRBD2|TRBJ2-3
CASSPTTSGARTDTQYF
TGTGCCAGCAGCCCGACGACTAGCGGAGCCCGCACAGATACGCAGTATTTT
>once|TRBV25-1|TRBD2|TRBJ2-1
CASRATSGDHYNEQFF
TGTGCCAGCAGGGCTACTAGCGGGGATCACTACAATGAGCAGTTCTTC
>few|TRBV30|-|TRBJ1-6
CAWSIGDSPLHF
TGTGCCTGGAGCATCGGGGATTCACCCCTCCACTTT
>few|TRBV3-1|TRBD1|TRBJ1-2
CASSQGQFYGYTF
TGTGCCAGCAGCCAGGGACAGTTCTATGGCTACACCTTC
>-|TRBV6-2/TRBV6-3|-|TRBJ2-3
CASSELGTQYF
TGTGCCAGCAGTGAATTAGGTACGCAGTATTTT
>few|TRBV6-1|-|TRBJ2-7
CASSDRGGPYEQYF
TGTGCCAGCAGTGACAGGGGAGGGCCCTACGAGCAGTACTTC